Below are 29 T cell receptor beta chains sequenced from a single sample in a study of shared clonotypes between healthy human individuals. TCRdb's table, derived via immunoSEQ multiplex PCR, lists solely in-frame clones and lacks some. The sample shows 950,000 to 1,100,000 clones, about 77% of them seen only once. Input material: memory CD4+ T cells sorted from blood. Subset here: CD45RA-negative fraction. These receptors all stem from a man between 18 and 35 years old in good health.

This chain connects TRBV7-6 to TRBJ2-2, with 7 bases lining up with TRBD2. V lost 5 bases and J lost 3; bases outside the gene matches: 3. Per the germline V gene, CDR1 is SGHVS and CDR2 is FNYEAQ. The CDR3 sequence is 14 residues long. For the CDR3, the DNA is TGTGCCAGCAGCACCGGGGGGTACACCGGGGAGCTGTTTTTT. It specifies CASSTGGYTGELFF.

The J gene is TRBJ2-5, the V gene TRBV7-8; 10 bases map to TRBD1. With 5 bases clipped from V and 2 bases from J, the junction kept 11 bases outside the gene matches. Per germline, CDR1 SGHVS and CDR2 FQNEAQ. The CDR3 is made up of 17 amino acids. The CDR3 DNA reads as TGTGCCAGCAGCCCCCCCAGACAGGGGGCCCATCAAGAGACCCAGTACTTC. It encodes CASSPPRQGAHQETQYF.

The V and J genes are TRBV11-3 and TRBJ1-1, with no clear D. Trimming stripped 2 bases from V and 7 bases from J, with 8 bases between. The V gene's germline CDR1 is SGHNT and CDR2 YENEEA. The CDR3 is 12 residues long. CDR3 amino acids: CASSLPGLEAFF. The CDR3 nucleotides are TGTGCCAGCAGCTTACCAGGCCTTGAAGCTTTCTTT.

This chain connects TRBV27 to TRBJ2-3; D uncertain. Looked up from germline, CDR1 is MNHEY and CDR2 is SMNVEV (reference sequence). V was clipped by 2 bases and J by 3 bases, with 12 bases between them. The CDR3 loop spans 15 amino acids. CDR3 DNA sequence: TGTGCCAGCAGTTTAGTGACCCTCGGGACAGATACGCAGTATTTT. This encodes CASSLVTLGTDTQYF.

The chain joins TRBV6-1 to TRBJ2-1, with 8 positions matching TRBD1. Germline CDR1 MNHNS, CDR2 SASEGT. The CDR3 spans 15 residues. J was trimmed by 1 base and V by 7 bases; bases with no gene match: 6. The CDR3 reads CASNLRGQSYNEQFF. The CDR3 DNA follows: TGTGCCAGCAATCTCAGGGGGCAATCCTACAATGAGCAGTTCTTC.

This chain's CDR3 is CASSSGLAGVGFATQYF. In DNA form, the CDR3 reads TGTGCCAGCAGCTCGGGACTAGCGGGAGTCGGGTTTGCGACCCAGTACTTC. V and J are TRBV7-2 and TRBJ2-5; 14 bases agree with TRBD2. With V trimmed by 4 bases and J by 7 bases, 11 bases remained unmatched. CDR3 length: 17 amino acids. Per the germline V gene, CDR1 is SGHTA and CDR2 is FQGNSA. The variable domain in full, with the rest retrieved from reference TRBV7-2 and TRBJ2-5, is GAGVSQSPSNKVTEKGKDVELRCDPISGHTALYWYRQSLGQGLEFLIYFQGNSAPDKSGLPSDRFSAERTGGSVSTLTIQRTQQEDSAVYLCASSSGLAGVGFATQYFGPGTRLLVL.

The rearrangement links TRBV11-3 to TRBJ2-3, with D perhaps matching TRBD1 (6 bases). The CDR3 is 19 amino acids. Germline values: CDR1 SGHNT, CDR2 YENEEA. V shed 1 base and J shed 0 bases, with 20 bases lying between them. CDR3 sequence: CASSLGGTGRSRSTDTQYF. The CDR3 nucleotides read TGTGCCAGCAGCTTAGGGGGCACAGGGCGGAGTCGTAGCACAGATACGCAGTATTTT.

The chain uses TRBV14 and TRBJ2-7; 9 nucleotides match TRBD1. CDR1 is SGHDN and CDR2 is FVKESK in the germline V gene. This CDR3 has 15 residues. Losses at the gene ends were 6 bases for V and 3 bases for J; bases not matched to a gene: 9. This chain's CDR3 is CASRHTGGSFYEQYF. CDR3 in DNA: TGTGCCAGCAGACACACAGGGGGCTCGTTCTACGAGCAGTACTTC.

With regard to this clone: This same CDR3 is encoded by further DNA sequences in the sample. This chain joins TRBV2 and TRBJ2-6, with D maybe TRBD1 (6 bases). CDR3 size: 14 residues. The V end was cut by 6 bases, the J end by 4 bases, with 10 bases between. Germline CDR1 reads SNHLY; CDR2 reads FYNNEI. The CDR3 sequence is CASSGQQGANVLTF. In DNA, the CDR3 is TGTGCCAGCAGCGGACAGCAAGGGGCCAACGTCCTGACTTTC.

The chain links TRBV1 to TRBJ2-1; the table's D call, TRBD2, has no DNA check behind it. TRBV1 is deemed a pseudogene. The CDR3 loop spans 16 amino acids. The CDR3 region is CTSSSHSGRARDEQFF. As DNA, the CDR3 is TGCACCAGCAGCTCTCATAGCGGGAGGGCCAGAGATGAGCAGTTCTTC.

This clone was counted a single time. The CDR3 sequence is CASSLEPRAPNEQYF. The CDR3 DNA is TGTGCCAGCAGCTTAGAACCCAGGGCCCCCAACGAGCAGTACTTC. The rearrangement uses TRBV13 and TRBJ2-7, with D perhaps TRBD1 (5 bases). The CDR3 contains 15 residues. V lost 1 base to trimming and J lost 5 bases, with 15 bases between them. Germline V CDR1 and CDR2: PRHDT, FYEKMQ (reference sequence).

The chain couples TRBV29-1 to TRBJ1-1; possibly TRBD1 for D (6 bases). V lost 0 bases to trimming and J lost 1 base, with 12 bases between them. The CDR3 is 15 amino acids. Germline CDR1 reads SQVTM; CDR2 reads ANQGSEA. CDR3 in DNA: TGCAGCGTTGAAGATGTCGGACAGTCGAACACTGAAGCTTTCTTT. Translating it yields CSVEDVGQSNTEAFF.

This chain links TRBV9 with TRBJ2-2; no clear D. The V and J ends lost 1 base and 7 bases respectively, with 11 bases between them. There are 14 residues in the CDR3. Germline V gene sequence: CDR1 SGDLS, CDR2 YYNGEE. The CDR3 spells CASSVSATGGELFF. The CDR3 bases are TGTGCCAGCAGCGTATCGGCAACGGGCGGGGAGCTGTTTTTT.

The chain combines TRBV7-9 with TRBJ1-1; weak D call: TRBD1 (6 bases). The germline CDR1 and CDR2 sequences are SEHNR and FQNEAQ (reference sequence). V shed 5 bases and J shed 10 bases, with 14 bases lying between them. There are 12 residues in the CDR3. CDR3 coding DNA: TGTGCCAGCAGCCCCCGGACAGATGCAGCTTTCTTT. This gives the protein CASSPRTDAAFF.

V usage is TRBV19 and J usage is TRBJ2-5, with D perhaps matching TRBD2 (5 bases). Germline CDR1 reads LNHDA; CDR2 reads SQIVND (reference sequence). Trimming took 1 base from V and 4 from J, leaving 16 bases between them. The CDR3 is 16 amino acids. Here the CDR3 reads CASSIGGRIARETQYF. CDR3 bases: TGTGCCAGTAGTATAGGTGGTCGGATAGCGAGAGAGACCCAGTACTTC.

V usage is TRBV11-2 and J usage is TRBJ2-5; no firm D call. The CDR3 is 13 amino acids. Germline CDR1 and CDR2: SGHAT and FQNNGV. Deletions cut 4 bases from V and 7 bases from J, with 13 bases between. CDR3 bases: TGTGCCAGCAGCTCAACCATAAGGTGGACCCAGTACTTC. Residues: CASSSTIRWTQYF.

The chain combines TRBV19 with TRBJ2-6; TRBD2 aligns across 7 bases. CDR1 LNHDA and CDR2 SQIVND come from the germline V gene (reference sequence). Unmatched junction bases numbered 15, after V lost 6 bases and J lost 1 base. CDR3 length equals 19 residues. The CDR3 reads CASSQRGLAVISGANVLTF. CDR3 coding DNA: TGTGCCAGTAGCCAACGTGGGCTAGCGGTTATTTCTGGGGCCAACGTCCTGACTTTC.

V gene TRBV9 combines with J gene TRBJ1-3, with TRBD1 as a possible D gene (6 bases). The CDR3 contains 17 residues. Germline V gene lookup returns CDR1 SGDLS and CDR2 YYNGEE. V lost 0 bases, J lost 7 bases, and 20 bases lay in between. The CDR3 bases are TGTGCCAGCAGCGTAGACTCCCGGGGGGAAGGGGGTAACACCATATATTTT. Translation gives CASSVDSRGEGGNTIYF.

The chain's CDR3 is CASSSGGVYNSPLHF. The CDR3 DNA is TGTGCCAGTAGTAGCGGAGGGGTCTATAATTCACCCCTCCACTTT. The rearrangement uses TRBV19 and TRBJ1-6; D possibly corresponds to TRBD1 (5 bases). CDR1 is LNHDA, CDR2 SQIVND, per germline (reference sequence). This CDR3 spans 15 amino acids. Trimming shortened V by 4 bases and J by 3 bases, and 10 bases separated the two germline ends. Full variable domain (rest looked up from reference TRBV19 and TRBJ1-6): DGGITQSPKYLFRKEGQNVTLSCEQNLNHDAMYWYRQDPGQGLRLIYYSQIVNDFQKGDIAEGYSVSREKKESFPLTVTSAQKNPTAFYLCASSSGGVYNSPLHFGNGTRLTVT.

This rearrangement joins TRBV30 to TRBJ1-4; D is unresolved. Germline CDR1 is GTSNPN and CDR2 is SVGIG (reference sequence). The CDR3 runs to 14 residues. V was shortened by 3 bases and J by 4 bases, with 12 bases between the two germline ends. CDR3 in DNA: TGTGCCTGGAGCACGGGCAGCTTTAATGAAAAACTGTTTTTT. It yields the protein CAWSTGSFNEKLFF.

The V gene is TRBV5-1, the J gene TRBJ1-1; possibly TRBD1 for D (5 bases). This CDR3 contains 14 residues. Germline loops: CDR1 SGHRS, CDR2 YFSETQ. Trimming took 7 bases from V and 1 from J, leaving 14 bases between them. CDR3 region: CASRAGATNTEAFF. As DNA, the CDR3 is TGCGCCAGCCGGGCCGGGGCTACGAACACTGAAGCTTTCTTT.

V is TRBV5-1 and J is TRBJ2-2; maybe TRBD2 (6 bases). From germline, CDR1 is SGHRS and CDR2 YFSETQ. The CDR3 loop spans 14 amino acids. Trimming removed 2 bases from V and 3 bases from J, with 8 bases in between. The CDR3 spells CASSLGTHTGELFF. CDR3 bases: TGCGCCAGCAGCTTAGGGACTCACACCGGGGAGCTGTTTTTT.

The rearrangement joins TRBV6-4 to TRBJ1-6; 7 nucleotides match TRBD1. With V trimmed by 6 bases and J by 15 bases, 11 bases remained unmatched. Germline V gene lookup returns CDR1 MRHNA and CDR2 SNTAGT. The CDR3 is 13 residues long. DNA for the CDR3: TGTGCCAGCAGCACAGGGGCCGGTCGCGTCCTCCACTTT. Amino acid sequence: CASSTGAGRVLHF.

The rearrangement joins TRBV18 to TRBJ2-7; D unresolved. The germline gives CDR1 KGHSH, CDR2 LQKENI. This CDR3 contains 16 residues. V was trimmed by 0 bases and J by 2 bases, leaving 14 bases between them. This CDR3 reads CASSPPFGSTTYEQYF. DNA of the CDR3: TGTGCCAGCTCACCACCTTTCGGCAGCACGACCTACGAGCAGTACTTC.

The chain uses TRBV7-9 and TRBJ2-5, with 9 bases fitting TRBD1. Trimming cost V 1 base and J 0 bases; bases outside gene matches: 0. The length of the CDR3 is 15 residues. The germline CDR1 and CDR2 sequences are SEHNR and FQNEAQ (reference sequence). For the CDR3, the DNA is TGTGCCAGCAGCTTAGGGACAGGGGACCAAGAGACCCAGTACTTC. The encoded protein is CASSLGTGDQETQYF.

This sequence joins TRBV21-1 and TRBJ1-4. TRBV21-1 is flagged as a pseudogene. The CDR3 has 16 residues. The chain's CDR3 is CASSDGGLPTNEKLFF. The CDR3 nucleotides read TGTGCCAGCAGCGACGGGGGCCTTCCAACTAATGAAAAACTGTTTTTT.

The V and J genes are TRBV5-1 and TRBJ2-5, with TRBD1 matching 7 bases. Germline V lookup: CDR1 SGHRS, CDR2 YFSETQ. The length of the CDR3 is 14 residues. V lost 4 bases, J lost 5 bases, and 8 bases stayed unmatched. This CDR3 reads CASSTTGVWETQYF. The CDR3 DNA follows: TGCGCCAGCAGCACTACAGGGGTTTGGGAGACCCAGTACTTC.

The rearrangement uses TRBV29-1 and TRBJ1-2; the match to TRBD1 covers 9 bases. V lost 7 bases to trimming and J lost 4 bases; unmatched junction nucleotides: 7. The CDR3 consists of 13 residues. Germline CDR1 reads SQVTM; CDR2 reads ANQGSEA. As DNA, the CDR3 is TGCAGCGCATCGGACAGGGGCCCCTATGGCTACACCTTC. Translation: CSASDRGPYGYTF. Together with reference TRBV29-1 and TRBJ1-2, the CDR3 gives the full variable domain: SAVISQKPSRDICQRGTSLTIQCQVDSQVTMMFWYRQQPGQSLTLIATANQGSEATYESGFVIDKFPISRPNLTFSTLTVSNMSPEDSSIYLCSASDRGPYGYTFGSGTRLTVV.

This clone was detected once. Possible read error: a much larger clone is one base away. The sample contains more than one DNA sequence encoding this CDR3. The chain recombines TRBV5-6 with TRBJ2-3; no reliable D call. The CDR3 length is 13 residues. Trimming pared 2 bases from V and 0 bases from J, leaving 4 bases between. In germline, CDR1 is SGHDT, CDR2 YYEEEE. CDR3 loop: CASSLTSTDTQYF. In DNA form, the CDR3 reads TGTGCCAGCAGCTTAACGAGCACAGATACGCAGTATTTT.